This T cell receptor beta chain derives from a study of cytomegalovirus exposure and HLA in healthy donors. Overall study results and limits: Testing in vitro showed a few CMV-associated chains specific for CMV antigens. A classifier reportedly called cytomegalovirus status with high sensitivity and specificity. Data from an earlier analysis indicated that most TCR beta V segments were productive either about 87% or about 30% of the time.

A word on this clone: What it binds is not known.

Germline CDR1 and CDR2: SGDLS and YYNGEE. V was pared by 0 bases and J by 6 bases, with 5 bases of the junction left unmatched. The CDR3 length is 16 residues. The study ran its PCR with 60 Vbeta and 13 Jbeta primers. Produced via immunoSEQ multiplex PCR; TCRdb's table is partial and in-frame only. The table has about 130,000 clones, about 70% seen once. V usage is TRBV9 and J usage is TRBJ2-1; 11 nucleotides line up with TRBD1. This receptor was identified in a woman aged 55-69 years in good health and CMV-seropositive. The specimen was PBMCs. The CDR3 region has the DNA TGTGCCAGCAGCGTAGTTAGGGGGACAGGGGGCAATGAGCAGTTCTTC. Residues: CASSVVRGTGGNEQFF.